These 26 T cell receptor beta chains were sequenced from one sample in a study of early T cells in non-severe SARS-CoV-2 infection. TCRdb itself ran the 5' RACE reads through MiXCR, one entry per CDR3 protein. The sample has some 71,000 distinct CDR3 sequences; roughly 8.7% are singletons. The sample comprised whole blood. These receptors were collected from an adult who was a healthcare worker with PCR-confirmed SARS-CoV-2 infection or an uninfected control (not recorded which).

This sequence joins TRBV5-1 and TRBJ2-3, with D tentatively TRBD2 (6 bases). Trimming removed 0 bases at V and 0 bases at J, with 8 bases between. CDR1 is SGHRS, CDR2 YFSETQ, per germline. The CDR3 contains 15 residues. This CDR3 reads CASSLASASTDTQYF. DNA of the CDR3: TGCGCCAGCAGCTTGGCTAGCGCTAGCACAGATACGCAGTATTTT.

In this sample, this clonotype turned up many times. The chain's CDR3 is CASSQTLGQGVSYEQYF. The CDR3 nucleotides are TGTGCCAGCAGCCAAACTTTGGGACAGGGGGTGTCCTACGAGCAGTACTTC. This chain connects TRBV14 to TRBJ2-7; 11 bases map to TRBD1. The CDR3 extends over 17 amino acids. With V trimmed by 2 bases and J by 1 base, 7 bases remained unmatched. Germline loops: CDR1 SGHDN, CDR2 FVKESK. The full variable domain, with the rest looked up from reference TRBV14 and TRBJ2-7, is EAGVTQFPSHSVIEKGQTVTLRCDPISGHDNLYWYRRVMGKEIKFLLHFVKESKQDESGMPNNRFLAERTGGTYSTLKVQPAELEDSGVYFCASSQTLGQGVSYEQYFGPGTRLTVT.

This clonotype was counted at least ten times. V gene TRBV7-2 combines with J gene TRBJ2-1; 8 bases agree with TRBD2. Germline V gives CDR1 SGHTA, CDR2 FQGNSA. V lost 10 bases and J lost 7; bases outside the gene matches: 9. The CDR3 length is 13 residues. CDR3 DNA sequence: TGTGCCACCGCCCGGGGGGGAGGAAATGAGCAGTTCTTC. This sequence encodes CATARGGGNEQFF.

This clonotype appeared a few times. The gene calls are TRBV6-6 and TRBJ2-4; D gene uncertain. Germline loops: CDR1 MNHNY, CDR2 SVGAGI (reference sequence). CDR3 length: 14 residues. The V and J ends lost 0 bases and 5 bases respectively, with 8 bases between them. This CDR3 reads CASSYSGSENIQYF. CDR3 in DNA: TGTGCCAGCAGTTACTCCGGCAGCGAAAACATTCAGTACTTC.

This clonotype was counted between two and nine times. This chain links TRBV5-1 with TRBJ1-1; 7 bases match TRBD1. Trimming took 2 bases from V and 1 from J; bases not matched to a gene: 2. The CDR3 loop spans 14 amino acids. Germline V CDR1 and CDR2: SGHRS, YFSETQ. The CDR3 loop is CASSFRTGNTEAFF. The DNA for the CDR3 is TGCGCCAGCAGCTTTAGGACAGGGAACACTGAAGCTTTCTTT.

Remarks on this clonotype: Germline and junction disagree at one end, which may indicate a read error. The rearrangement links TRBV29-1 to TRBJ2-1; no clear D gene. This CDR3 is built from 10 residues. CDR1 and CDR2 (germline): SQVTM, ANQGSEA. The DNA for the CDR3 is TGCAGCGTAGAAGTGTATGAGCAGTTCTTC. Its protein is CSVEVYEQFF.

The chain joins TRBV24-1 to TRBJ1-2; 8 bases align to TRBD1. Germline V gene sequence: CDR1 KGHDR, CDR2 SFDVKD. V lost 4 bases, J lost 2 bases, and 2 bases stayed unmatched. The CDR3 has 14 residues. The CDR3 spells CATSDWTGNYGYTF. In DNA, the CDR3 is TGTGCCACCAGTGACTGGACAGGGAACTATGGCTACACCTTC.

This clonotype was counted ten times or more. J is TRBJ2-2 and V is TRBV3-1; D is unresolved. The CDR3 loop spans 14 amino acids. Germline CDR1 and CDR2: LGHDT and YNNKEL (reference sequence). The V end was cut by 4 bases, the J end by 0 bases, with 6 bases between. Here the CDR3 reads CASSPKTNTGELFF. For the CDR3, the DNA is TGTGCCAGCAGCCCAAAAACGAACACCGGGGAGCTGTTTTTT. Filled out from reference TRBV3-1 and TRBJ2-2, the complete variable domain reads DTAVSQTPKYLVTQMGNDKSIKCEQNLGHDTMYWYKQDSKKFLKIMFSYNNKELIINETVPNRFSPKSPDKAHLNLHINSLELGDSAVYFCASSPKTNTGELFFGEGSRLTVL.

This clonotype was seen only a few times. The chain combines TRBV20-1 with TRBJ1-4, with 8 bases lining up with TRBD1. The CDR3 is made up of 12 amino acids. The junction had 4 bases not matched to a gene; V was cut back by 5 bases and J by 8 bases. The germline V gene encodes CDR1 DFQATT and CDR2 SNEGSKA (reference sequence). Here the CDR3 reads CSAWTGNEKLFF. In DNA, the CDR3 is TGCAGTGCTTGGACAGGGAACGAAAAACTGTTTTTT.

This clonotype was found a few times. The chain uses TRBV18 and TRBJ2-1; tentative D call: TRBD1 (6 bases). The V and J ends lost 4 bases and 7 bases respectively, with 17 bases between them. From germline, CDR1 is KGHSH and CDR2 LQKENI. The CDR3 runs to 15 residues. DNA of the CDR3: TGTGCCAGCTCACGAGGGGCGGACAGTAGAAATGAGCAGTTCTTC. Protein sequence: CASSRGADSRNEQFF.

This clonotype was seen only a few times. The chain uses TRBV6-1 and TRBJ2-2, with TRBD1 identical over 7 bases. CDR1 is MNHNS, CDR2 SASEGT, per germline. This CDR3 region has 15 residues. J was trimmed by 1 base and V by 4 bases; bases with no gene match: 3. In DNA, the CDR3 is TGTGCCAGCAGTGCGGACAGGATGAACACCGGGGAGCTGTTTTTT. As protein: CASSADRMNTGELFF.

This clonotype turned up a few times. The rearrangement links TRBV7-2 to TRBJ2-2; no firm D call. This CDR3 is 14 amino acids long. V dropped 4 bases and J dropped 7 bases, with 13 bases sitting between them. CDR1 SGHTA and CDR2 FQGNSA come from the germline V gene. The CDR3, as DNA: TGTGCCAGCAGCTACGCTGACGAAGTCGGGGAGCTGTTTTTT. Residues: CASSYADEVGELFF.

The chain combines TRBV7-9 with TRBJ2-1, with D perhaps matching TRBD1 or TRBD2 (5 bases each). V shed 5 bases and J shed 2 bases, with 19 bases lying between them. The CDR3 spans 17 residues. The germline V gene encodes CDR1 SEHNR and CDR2 FQNEAQ (reference sequence). The CDR3 sequence is CASSPPGRERTYNEQFF. DNA for the CDR3: TGTGCCAGCAGCCCCCCAGGCAGGGAGCGGACCTACAATGAGCAGTTCTTC.

This clonotype showed up many times. The chain is built from TRBV25-1 and TRBJ2-3, with 11 bases aligning to TRBD2. This CDR3 is 15 amino acids long. Unmatched junction bases numbered 3, after V lost 4 bases and J lost 3 bases. Per the germline V gene, CDR1 is MGHDK and CDR2 is SYGVNS. The CDR3: CASSVGLAETDTQYF. CDR3 nucleotides: TGTGCCAGCAGTGTGGGACTAGCGGAGACAGATACGCAGTATTTT.

Ten or more counts support this clonotype. The chain is built from TRBV10-3 and TRBJ2-1; weak D call: TRBD1 (6 bases). CDR1 and CDR2 from the germline V gene are ENHRY and SYGVKD. The CDR3 spans 14 residues. Trimming cost V 10 bases and J 3 bases, with 16 bases left between them. In DNA form, the CDR3 reads TGTGCCACCCGACATGGGGACATCTACAATGAGCAGTTCTTC. Encoded protein: CATRHGDIYNEQFF.

This clonotype was detected ten times or more. The chain is built from TRBV5-4 and TRBJ2-7; tentative D call: TRBD2 (6 bases). The CDR3 is made up of 15 amino acids. The ends were cut back, 4 bases at V and 4 bases at J, with 18 bases in the middle. Germline lookup yields CDR1 SGHNT and CDR2 YYREEE (reference sequence). The CDR3 spells CASSLPGVSGYEQYF. DNA for the CDR3: TGTGCCAGCAGCCTTCCGGGGGTTAGCGGATACGAGCAGTACTTC. Filled out from reference TRBV5-4 and TRBJ2-7, the complete variable domain reads ETGVTQSPTHLIKTRGQQVTLRCSSQSGHNTVSWYQQALGQGPQFIFQYYREEENGRGNFPPRFSGLQFPNYSSELNVNALELDDSALYLCASSLPGVSGYEQYFGPGTRLTVT.

This clonotype occurred once. V gene TRBV11-2 combines with J gene TRBJ1-1; unclear D gene. The length of the CDR3 is 11 residues. Deletions cut 8 bases from V and 7 bases from J, with 11 bases between. Germline CDR1 SGHAT, CDR2 FQNNGV. CDR3 bases: TGTGCCAGCGGAAGCAGGTATGAAGCTTTCTTT. Translated: CASGSRYEAFF.

This clonotype was counted ten times or more. The chain is built from TRBV7-2 and TRBJ2-7, with D hard to call. Germline CDR1 is SGHTA and CDR2 is FQGNSA. CDR3 length: 16 amino acids. Between the trimmed V and J ends, which lost 1 base and 5 bases, there was a span of 18 bases. CDR3 sequence (DNA): TGTGCCAGCAGCTTAGTGAGTGGTGGGCGGAGTAACGAGCAGTACTTC. Encoded protein: CASSLVSGGRSNEQYF.

The chain carries TRBV6-1 and TRBJ1-4, with a tentative D call TRBD1 (5 bases). V dropped 0 bases and J dropped 3 bases, with 11 bases sitting between them. The CDR3 spans 16 residues. Germline CDR1 is MNHNS and CDR2 is SASEGT. This CDR3 reads CASSEADGGANEKLFF. CDR3 nucleotides: TGTGCCAGCAGTGAAGCAGACGGGGGTGCTAATGAAAAACTGTTTTTT.

This clonotype was recorded many times. The chain's CDR3 is CASSLGTQGLYGYTF. The CDR3 DNA reads as TGCGCCAGCAGCTTGGGGACCCAGGGACTCTATGGCTACACCTTC. The chain carries TRBV5-1 and TRBJ1-2; TRBD1 is a possible D gene (5 bases). The CDR3 runs 15 residues. From germline, CDR1 is SGHRS and CDR2 YFSETQ. Trimming pared 0 bases from V and 4 bases from J, leaving 13 bases between.

A remark on this clonotype: A much larger clone lies a single base off, so this may be a read error. The V gene is TRBV10-2, the J gene TRBJ2-2; no firm D call. V was cut by 3 bases and J by 8 bases, with 7 bases left in between. CDR3 length: 12 amino acids. Germline CDR1 is WSHSY and CDR2 is SAAADI. CDR3 sequence: CASSDFRGELFF. In DNA form, the CDR3 reads TGCGCCAGCAGTGATTTCCGGGGGGAGCTGTTTTTT.

This clonotype showed up many times. The CDR3 is CASSISGAFTDTQYF. Written as DNA, the CDR3 is TGTGCCAGTAGTATCTCGGGGGCCTTCACAGATACGCAGTATTTT. The V and J genes are TRBV19 and TRBJ2-3; either TRBD1 or TRBD2 may supply D (6 bases each). Germline loops: CDR1 LNHDA, CDR2 SQIVND (reference sequence). V lost 3 bases and J lost 2, with 12 bases in between. The CDR3 loop spans 15 amino acids.

The CDR3 reads CASSLRDVPEKLFF. The CDR3 DNA follows: TGTGCCAGCAGCTTACGGGACGTACCTGAAAAACTGTTTTTT. This chain uses TRBV5-5 with TRBJ1-4; a possible D gene is TRBD1 (5 bases). From germline, CDR1 is SGHKS and CDR2 YYEKEE (reference sequence). This CDR3 has 14 amino acids. V lost 2 bases to trimming and J lost 7 bases, with 12 bases between them.

This clonotype has ten or more counts. The chain carries TRBV10-3 and TRBJ2-3; tentatively, D is TRBD1 or TRBD2 (5 bases each). The CDR3 totals 15 residues. The V and J ends lost 0 bases and 3 bases respectively, with 10 bases between them. Germline CDR1 ENHRY, CDR2 SYGVKD. The CDR3 coding sequence is TGTGCCATCAGTGAGTCCAGGGACGATACAGATACGCAGTATTTT. As protein: CAISESRDDTDTQYF.

This clonotype was counted ten times or more. V and J are TRBV6-5 and TRBJ2-1, with no clear D. The V gene's germline CDR1 is MNHEY and CDR2 SVGAGI. The CDR3 length is 18 residues. V dropped 6 bases and J dropped 4 bases, with 25 bases sitting between them. In nucleotides, the CDR3 is TGTGCCAGCAGCCTAGGACCTCGTGGCTCCCGACAATACAATGAGCAGTTCTTC. Its protein is CASSLGPRGSRQYNEQFF.

This clonotype occurred many times. The rearrangement uses TRBV7-3 and TRBJ2-6; D remains ambiguous. The ends were cut back, 4 bases at V and 0 bases at J, with 7 bases in the middle. CDR3 length: 15 residues. Germline V gene lookup returns CDR1 SGHTA and CDR2 FQGTGA. The CDR3 DNA is TGTGCCAGCAGCTCTGATACCTCTGGGGCCAACGTCCTGACTTTC. Translation gives CASSSDTSGANVLTF.